This T cell receptor beta chain emerged from a study of T cells after yellow fever vaccination. V lost 0 bases and J lost 4; bases outside the gene matches: 4. This CDR3 region has 15 residues. The germline gives CDR1 SGDLS, CDR2 YYNGEE. TCRdb redid the calling of the 5' RACE reads with MiXCR, one entry per CDR3 protein. The profile shows roughly 350,000 distinct CDR3 sequences, 4.1% of them singletons. This chain joins TRBV9 and TRBJ1-5; TRBD1 matches 7 bases. The clonotype was recovered from a man between 18 and 35 years old who received the YFV17D yellow fever vaccine. Sequenced here: PBMCs, sampled 5 days after the yellow fever booster vaccination. The chain's CDR3 is CASSVEGRGNQPQHF. CDR3 DNA: TGTGCCAGCAGCGTAGAAGGCAGGGGGAATCAGCCCCAGCATTTT.